The clone carrying this T cell receptor (beta chain) has just one count. The ends lost 5 bases at V and 2 bases at J; junction bases unmatched: 5. Per the germline V gene, CDR1 is LNHDA and CDR2 is SQIVND (reference sequence). This CDR3 is 14 amino acids long. The table came from immunoSEQ multiplex PCR; TCRdb's copy has only in-frame clones and leaves some out. The table lists 15,000 to 20,000 clones, around 85% of them singletons. The entry originates in a study of somatic mutations in cytotoxic T cells in rheumatoid arthritis. This clonotype was obtained from a woman aged 35 to 49 with rheumatoid arthritis. The source material was CD8+ T cells sorted from blood. V and J are TRBV19 and TRBJ2-7; 8 bases fit TRBD2. CDR3 loop: CASSFTSGPYEQYF. The CDR3 nucleotides read TGTGCCAGTAGTTTTACTAGCGGTCCCTACGAGCAGTACTTC.